Presented here are 10 T cell receptor beta chains from one specimen sequenced in a study of metastatic and nonmetastatic thyroid tumors. Using MiXCR, TCRdb reanalyzed the PCR reads. The sample contains 25,000 to 35,000 clones, about 18% of which appear only once. Until they underwent thyroid surgery, no patient had received any treatment. The sample consisted of blood. The receptors derive from a female donor with papillary thyroid cancer or a benign thyroid nodule (not recorded which). Some clones in this sample may be carry-over from other donors' samples.

In its sample, this clone was seen a few times. A much more abundant neighbour one base away suggests this may be a read error. Distinct nucleotide sequences in the sample also encode this CDR3. The J gene is TRBJ2-3, the V gene TRBV7-9; tentative D call: TRBD2 (6 bases). The V end was cut by 5 bases, the J end by 6 bases, with 15 bases between. Per germline, CDR1 SEHNR and CDR2 FQNEAQ (reference sequence). The CDR3 consists of 14 residues. The CDR3 DNA sequence: TGTGCCAGCAGCCCCCGGGACTGGGGTGATACGCAGTATTTT. Translated, it gives CASSPRDWGDTQYF.

This clone has a count of ten or more. V is TRBV4-1 and J is TRBJ1-4, with D hard to call. V lost 1 base to trimming and J lost 3 bases, with 6 bases between them. The germline gives CDR1 MGHRA, CDR2 YSYEKL. This CDR3 has 14 residues. This CDR3 is CASSQGEANEKLFF. Here the CDR3 DNA reads TGCGCCAGCAGCCAAGGAGAGGCTAATGAAAAACTGTTTTTT.

Many counts were recorded for this clone. The chain uses TRBV18 and TRBJ2-1; D not certain. The CDR3 consists of 14 residues. Trimming removed 8 bases at V and 7 bases at J, with 18 bases between. The germline CDR1 and CDR2 sequences are KGHSH and LQKENI. The CDR3 DNA reads TGTGCCAGCCTGGACGGCATAAGACATAATGAGCAGTTCTTC. Translating gives CASLDGIRHNEQFF.

With regard to this clone: The junction shows a germline mismatch at one end, possibly a read error. CDR3 protein: CASSPMGVDTGELFF. DNA for the CDR3: TGTGCCAGCAGCCCGATGGGGGTAGACACCGGGGAGCTATTTTTT. This rearrangement joins TRBV9 to TRBJ2-2; D is perhaps TRBD1 or TRBD2 (5 bases each). CDR1 and CDR2 (germline): SGDLS, YYNGEE. This CDR3 has 15 residues. The variable domain in full, completed from reference TRBV9 and TRBJ2-2, reads DSGVTQTPKHLITATGQRVTLRCSPRSGDLSVYWYQQSLDQGLQFLIQYYNGEERAKGNILERFSAQQFPDLHSELNLSSLELGDSALYFCASSPMGVDTGELFFGEGSRLTVL.

This clone was counted ten times or more. The genes are TRBV19 and TRBJ2-1, with 16 bases matching TRBD2. The V and J ends lost 5 bases and 7 bases, in that order; junction bases with no gene match: 14. The CDR3 is 19 residues long. Germline CDR1 and CDR2: LNHDA and SQIVND (reference sequence). DNA of the CDR3: TGTGCCAGTAGTGTATCCCCGGGACTAGCGGGAGGGCCGGGTAATGAGCAGTTCTTC. Protein sequence: CASSVSPGLAGGPGNEQFF.

This clone was counted many times. The chain carries TRBV2 and TRBJ1-1; D call uncertain. The CDR3 consists of 13 residues. Germline values: CDR1 SNHLY, CDR2 FYNNEI. V lost 4 bases and J 1 base, leaving 7 bases between the germline ends. The DNA of the CDR3 is TGTGCCAGCAGTGGGCAGCCGAACACTGAAGCTTTCTTT. Translating it yields CASSGQPNTEAFF. The full variable domain, in which reference TRBV2 and TRBJ1-1 provide the parts outside the CDR3, is EPEVTQTPSHQVTQMGQEVILRCVPISNHLYFYWYRQILGQKVEFLVSFYNNEISEKSEIFDDQFSVERPDGSNFTLKIRSTKLEDSAMYFCASSGQPNTEAFFGQGTRLTVV.

The sample holds a few counts of this clone. This may be a read error: a much more frequent sequence differs by one nucleotide. This sample also contains other DNA sequences that code for the same CDR3. The chain recombines TRBV10-3 with TRBJ2-2; no definite D call. The germline V and J ends were trimmed by 7 bases and 6 bases, with 6 bases remaining between them. CDR1 and CDR2 from the germline V gene are ENHRY and SYGVKD. The CDR3 loop spans 11 amino acids. CDR3 DNA: TGTGCCATCACCGGTGCCGGGGAGCTGTTTTTT. Protein: CAITGAGELFF.

This clone was picked up many times. V is TRBV29-1 and J is TRBJ1-1; D is perhaps TRBD1 (6 bases). Deletions cut 7 bases from V and 4 bases from J, with 16 bases between. The CDR3 totals 13 residues. Germline-derived CDR1 and CDR2 are SQVTM and ANQGSEA. The CDR3 loop is CSAAGAVGTEAFF. For the CDR3, the DNA is TGCAGCGCGGCAGGGGCAGTTGGCACTGAAGCTTTCTTT. Based on the CDR3 plus reference TRBV29-1 and TRBJ1-1, the full variable domain is SAVISQKPSRDICQRGTSLTIQCQVDSQVTMMFWYRQQPGQSLTLIATANQGSEATYESGFVIDKFPISRPNLTFSTLTVSNMSPEDSSIYLCSAAGAVGTEAFFGQGTRLTVV.

This clone appeared many times. This rearrangement joins TRBV20-1 to TRBJ2-1; TRBD2 agrees at 9 bases. The germline gives CDR1 DFQATT, CDR2 SNEGSKA (reference sequence). This CDR3 comprises 14 residues. With 5 bases clipped from V and 4 bases from J, the junction kept 6 bases outside the gene matches. The CDR3 DNA reads as TGCAGTGCTGTAGCGGGAGCAACATACAATGAGCAGTTCTTC. Protein: CSAVAGATYNEQFF.

This clone showed up just a few times. One end of the junction varies from germline; a read error may be responsible. This sequence joins TRBV6-1 and TRBJ1-3, with D perhaps matching TRBD1 (5 bases). This CDR3 region has 15 residues. Per the germline V gene, CDR1 is MNHNS and CDR2 is SASEGT. The CDR3 DNA reads TGTGTCAGCAGCCGGGACTTGCCAAACGGAAACACCATATATTTT. Its translation is CVSSRDLPNGNTIYF.